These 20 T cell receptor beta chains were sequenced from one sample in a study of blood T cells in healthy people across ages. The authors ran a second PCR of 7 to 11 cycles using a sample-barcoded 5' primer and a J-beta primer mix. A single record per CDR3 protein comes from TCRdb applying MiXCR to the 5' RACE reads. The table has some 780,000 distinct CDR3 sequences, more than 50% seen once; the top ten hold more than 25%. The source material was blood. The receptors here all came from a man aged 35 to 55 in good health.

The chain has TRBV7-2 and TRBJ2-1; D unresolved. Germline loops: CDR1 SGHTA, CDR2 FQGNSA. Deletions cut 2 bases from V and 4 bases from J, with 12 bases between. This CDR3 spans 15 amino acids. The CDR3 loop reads CASSLIRRSYNEQFF. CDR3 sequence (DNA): TGTGCCAGCAGCTTAATACGCCGAAGTTACAATGAGCAGTTCTTC.

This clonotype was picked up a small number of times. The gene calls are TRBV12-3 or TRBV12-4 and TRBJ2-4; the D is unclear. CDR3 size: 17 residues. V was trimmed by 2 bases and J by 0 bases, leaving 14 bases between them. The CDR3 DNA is TGTGCCAGCAGTTTAATTTCCGGCAAACTAGCCAAAAACATTCAGTACTTC. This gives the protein CASSLISGKLAKNIQYF.

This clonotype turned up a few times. The CDR3 DNA reads TGTGCCATCAGTGAACTAGCGGGGGCCTTAACCTACAATGAGCAGTTCTTC. Translating it yields CAISELAGALTYNEQFF. The chain couples TRBV10-3 to TRBJ2-1; 11 nucleotides match TRBD2. The CDR3 length is 17 residues. J was trimmed by 2 bases and V by 3 bases; bases with no gene match: 6. Germline V lookup: CDR1 ENHRY, CDR2 SYGVKD.

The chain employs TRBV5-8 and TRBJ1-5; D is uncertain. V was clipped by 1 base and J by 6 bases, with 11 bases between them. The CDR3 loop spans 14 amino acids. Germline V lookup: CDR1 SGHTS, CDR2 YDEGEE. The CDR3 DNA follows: TGTGCCAGCAGCTTGCCTGGGAATGGTCAGCCCCAGCATTTT. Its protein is CASSLPGNGQPQHF.

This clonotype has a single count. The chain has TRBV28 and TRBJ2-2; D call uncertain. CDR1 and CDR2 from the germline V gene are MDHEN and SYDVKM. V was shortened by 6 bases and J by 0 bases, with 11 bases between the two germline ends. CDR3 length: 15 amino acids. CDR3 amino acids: CASSVRRTNTGELFF. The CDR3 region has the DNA TGTGCCAGCAGCGTGCGGCGTACGAACACCGGGGAGCTGTTTTTT.

CDR3 coding DNA: TGCAGTGCCAGGACAGGGGGAGATAGCAATCAGCCCCAGCATTTT. Its translation: CSARTGGDSNQPQHF. The V gene is TRBV20-1, the J gene TRBJ1-5, with 10 bases identical to TRBD1. V lost 6 bases to trimming and J lost 0 bases; unmatched junction nucleotides: 5. This CDR3 contains 15 residues. Germline V CDR1 and CDR2: DFQATT, SNEGSKA (reference sequence).

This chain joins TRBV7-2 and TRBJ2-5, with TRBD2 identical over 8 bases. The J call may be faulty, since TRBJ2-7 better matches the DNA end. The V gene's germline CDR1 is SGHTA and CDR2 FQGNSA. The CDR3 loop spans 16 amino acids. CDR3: CASSLGHGRAPYEQYF. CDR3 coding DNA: TGTGCCAGCAGCTTAGGCCACGGGAGGGCCCCATACGAGCAGTACTTC.

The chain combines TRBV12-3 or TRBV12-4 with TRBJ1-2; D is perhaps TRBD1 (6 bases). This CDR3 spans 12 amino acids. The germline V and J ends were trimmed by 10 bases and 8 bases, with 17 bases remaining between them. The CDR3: CATGGPNPGYTF. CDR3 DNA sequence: TGTGCCACGGGGGGGCCCAACCCGGGCTACACCTTC.

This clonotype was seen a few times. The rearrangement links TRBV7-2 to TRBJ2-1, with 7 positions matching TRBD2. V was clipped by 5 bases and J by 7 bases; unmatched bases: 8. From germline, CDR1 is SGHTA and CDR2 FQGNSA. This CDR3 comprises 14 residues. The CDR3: CASSLGLGINEQFF. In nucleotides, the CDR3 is TGTGCCAGCAGCCTTGGACTAGGTATAAATGAGCAGTTCTTC. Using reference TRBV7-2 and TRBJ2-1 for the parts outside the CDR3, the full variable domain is GAGVSQSPSNKVTEKGKDVELRCDPISGHTALYWYRQSLGQGLEFLIYFQGNSAPDKSGLPSDRFSAERTGGSVSTLTIQRTQQEDSAVYLCASSLGLGINEQFFGPGTRLTVL.

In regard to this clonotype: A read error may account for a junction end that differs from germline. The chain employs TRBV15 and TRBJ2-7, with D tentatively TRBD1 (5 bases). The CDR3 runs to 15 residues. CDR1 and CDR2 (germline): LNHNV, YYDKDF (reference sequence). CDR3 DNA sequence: TGTGCCGCCAGCAGTATAATAGACAGAGACTACGAGCAGTACTTC. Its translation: CAASSIIDRDYEQYF.

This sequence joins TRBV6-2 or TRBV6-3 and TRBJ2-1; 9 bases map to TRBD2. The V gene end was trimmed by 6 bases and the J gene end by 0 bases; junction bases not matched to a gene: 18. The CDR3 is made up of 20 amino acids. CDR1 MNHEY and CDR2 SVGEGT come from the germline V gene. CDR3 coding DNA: TGTGCCAGCAGCGAACTCACGAGTAGCGGGAGAAGGAGCTCCTACAATGAGCAGTTCTTC. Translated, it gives CASSELTSSGRRSSYNEQFF.

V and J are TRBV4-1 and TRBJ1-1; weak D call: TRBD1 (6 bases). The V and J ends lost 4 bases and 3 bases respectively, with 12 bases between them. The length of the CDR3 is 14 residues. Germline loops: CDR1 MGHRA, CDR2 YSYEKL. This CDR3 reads CASSPIGGDTEAFF. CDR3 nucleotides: TGCGCCAGCAGCCCCATAGGGGGGGACACTGAAGCTTTCTTT.

CDR3 amino acids: CAWNAVDTQYF. For the CDR3, the DNA is TGTGCCTGGAATGCCGTGGATACGCAGTATTTT. The rearrangement joins TRBV30 to TRBJ2-3; D call uncertain. CDR3 size: 11 residues. Germline CDR1 reads GTSNPN; CDR2 reads SVGIG (reference sequence). V was shortened by 4 bases and J by 6 bases, with 8 bases between the two germline ends.

The CDR3 DNA is TGTGCCAGCAGCCGGGACAGGGGGGTCAATGAGCAGTTCTTC. This sequence encodes CASSRDRGVNEQFF. This chain uses TRBV27 with TRBJ2-1; 11 bases line up with TRBD1. The CDR3 has 14 amino acids. V lost 6 bases to trimming and J lost 6 bases; unmatched junction nucleotides: 4. Germline CDR1 is MNHEY and CDR2 is SMNVEV (reference sequence).

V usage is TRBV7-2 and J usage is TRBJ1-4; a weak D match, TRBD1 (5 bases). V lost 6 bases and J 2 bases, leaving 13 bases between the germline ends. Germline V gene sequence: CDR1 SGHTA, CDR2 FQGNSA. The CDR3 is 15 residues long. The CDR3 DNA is TGTGCCAGCAGTGGGCAGGGAGGGACTAATGAAAAACTGTTTTTT. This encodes CASSGQGGTNEKLFF.

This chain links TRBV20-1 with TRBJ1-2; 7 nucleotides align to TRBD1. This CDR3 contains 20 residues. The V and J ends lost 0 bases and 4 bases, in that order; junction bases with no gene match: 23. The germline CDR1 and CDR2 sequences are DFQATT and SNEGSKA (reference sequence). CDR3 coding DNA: TGCAGTGCTAGAGACACGACAGGGCAGGCTATGAAAAAGATACTCTATGGCTACACCTTC. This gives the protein CSARDTTGQAMKKILYGYTF.

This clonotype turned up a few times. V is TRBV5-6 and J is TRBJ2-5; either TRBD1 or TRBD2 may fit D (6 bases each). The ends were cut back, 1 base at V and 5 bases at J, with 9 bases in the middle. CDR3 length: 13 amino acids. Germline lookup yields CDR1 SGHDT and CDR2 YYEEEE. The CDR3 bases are TGTGCCAGCAGCTTGACAGGGAGGGAGACCCAGTACTTC. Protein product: CASSLTGRETQYF.

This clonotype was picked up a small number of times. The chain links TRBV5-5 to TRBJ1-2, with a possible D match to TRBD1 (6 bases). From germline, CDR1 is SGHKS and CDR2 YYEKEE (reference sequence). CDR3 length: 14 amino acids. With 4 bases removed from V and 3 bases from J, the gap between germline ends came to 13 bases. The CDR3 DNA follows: TGTGCCAGCAGCCGTGGGGCAGGGGACTATGGCTACACCTTC. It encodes CASSRGAGDYGYTF.

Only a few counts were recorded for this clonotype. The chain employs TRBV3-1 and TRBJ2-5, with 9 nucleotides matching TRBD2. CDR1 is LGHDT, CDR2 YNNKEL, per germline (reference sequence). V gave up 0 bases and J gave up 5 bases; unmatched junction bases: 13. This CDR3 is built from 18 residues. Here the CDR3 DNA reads TGTGCCAGCAGCCAAGATCGGGCTAGCGGGGCTTCGCGTGAGACCCAGTACTTC. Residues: CASSQDRASGASRETQYF.

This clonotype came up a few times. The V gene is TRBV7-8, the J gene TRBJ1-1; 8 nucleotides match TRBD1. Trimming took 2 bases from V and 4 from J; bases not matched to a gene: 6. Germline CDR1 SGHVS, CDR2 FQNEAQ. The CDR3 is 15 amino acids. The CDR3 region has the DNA TGTGCCAGCAGCTTAAGGGGACAGGCCGGCACTGAAGCTTTCTTT. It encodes CASSLRGQAGTEAFF.